The present T cell receptor (beta chain) was sequenced within a study of T cell repertoires in cytomegalovirus infection. Background on the study: Public TCR beta signature analysis indicated the presence of both CMV infection and matching HLA type. Notes on the study in general: CMV-specific TCR beta clonotypes restricted by HLA-C dominated the ex vivo response. Frequencies of public TCR beta families were cumulated, and this identified carriers of CMV plus the relevant HLA.

TCRdb re-called the reads with MiXCR, one entry per CDR3 protein. The profile shows 150,000 to 200,000 distinct CDR3 sequences, 28% of them singletons. This clonotype has a count of ten or more. The target antigen is unknown. Trimming stripped 1 base from V and 6 bases from J, with 16 bases between. Germline-derived CDR1 and CDR2 are SGHVS and FQNEAQ. The CDR3 is 17 amino acids. This sequence was found in a human donor in good health (CMV status not recorded). Some clones in this sample may be carry-over from other donors' samples. The specimen was PBMCs. The chain combines TRBV7-8 with TRBJ1-6; D is unresolved. The CDR3 sequence: CASSLGYRGERNSPLHF. The CDR3 bases are TGTGCCAGCAGCTTAGGTTATCGTGGGGAACGTAATTCACCCCTCCACTTT.